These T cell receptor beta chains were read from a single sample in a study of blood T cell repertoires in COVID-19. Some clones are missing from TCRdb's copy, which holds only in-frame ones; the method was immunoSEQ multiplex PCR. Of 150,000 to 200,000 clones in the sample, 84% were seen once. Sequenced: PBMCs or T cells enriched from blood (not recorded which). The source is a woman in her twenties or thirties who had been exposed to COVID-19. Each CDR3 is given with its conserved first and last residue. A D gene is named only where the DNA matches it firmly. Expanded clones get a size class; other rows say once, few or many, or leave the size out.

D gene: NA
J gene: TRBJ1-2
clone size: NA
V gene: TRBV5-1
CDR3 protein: CASSFGSTGYGYTF
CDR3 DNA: TGCGCCAGCAGCTTCGGGTCTACGGGCTATGGCTACACCTTC

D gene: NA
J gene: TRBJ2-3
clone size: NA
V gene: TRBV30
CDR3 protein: CAWSVQRGPSTDTQYF
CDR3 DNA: TGTGCCTGGAGTGTACAAAGGGGCCCTAGCACAGATACGCAGTATTTT

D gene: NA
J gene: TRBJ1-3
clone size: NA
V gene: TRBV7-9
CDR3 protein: CASSFTWQRNTIYF
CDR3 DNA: TGTGCCAGCAGCTTCACGTGGCAGAGAAACACCATATATTTT

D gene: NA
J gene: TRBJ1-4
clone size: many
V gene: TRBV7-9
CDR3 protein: CASSLPGVVNEKLFF
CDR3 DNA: TGTGCCAGCAGCTTACCGGGGGTGGTCAATGAAAAACTGTTTTTT

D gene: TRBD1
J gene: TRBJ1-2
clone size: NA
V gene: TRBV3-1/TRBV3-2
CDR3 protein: CASSQVRDRYYGYTF
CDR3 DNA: TGTGCCAGCAGCCAAGTCCGGGACAGGTATTATGGCTACACCTTC

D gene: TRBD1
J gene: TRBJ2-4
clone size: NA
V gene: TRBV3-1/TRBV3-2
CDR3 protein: CASSPNRGKGRNIQYF
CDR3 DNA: TGTGCCAGCAGCCCCAACAGGGGGAAGGGAAGAAACATTCAGTACTTC

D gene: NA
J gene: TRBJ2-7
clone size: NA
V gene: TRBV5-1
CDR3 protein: CASSLRGFSYEQYF
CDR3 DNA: TGCGCCAGCAGCTTAAGGGGGTTTTCCTACGAGCAGTACTTC

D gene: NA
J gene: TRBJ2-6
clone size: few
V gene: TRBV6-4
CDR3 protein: CASSRGAPTGANVLTF
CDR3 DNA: TGTGCCAGCAGCAGGGGTGCCCCTACTGGGGCCAACGTCCTGACTTTC

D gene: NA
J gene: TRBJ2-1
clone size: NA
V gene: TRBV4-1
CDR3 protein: CASSQTEIRTEQFF
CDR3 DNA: TGCGCCAGCAGCCAAACCGAGATTAGGACAGAGCAGTTCTTC

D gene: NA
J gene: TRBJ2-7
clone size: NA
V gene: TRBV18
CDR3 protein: CASSPMMPTTGTYEQYF
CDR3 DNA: TGTGCCAGCTCACCAATGATGCCCACGACAGGCACCTACGAGCAGTACTTC

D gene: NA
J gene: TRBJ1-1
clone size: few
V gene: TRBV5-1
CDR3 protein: CASSLAPGTTEAFF
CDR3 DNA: TGCGCCAGCAGCTTGGCCCCGGGAACCACTGAAGCTTTCTTT

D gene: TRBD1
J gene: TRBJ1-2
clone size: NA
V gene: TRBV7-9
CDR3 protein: CASSSLTGTGAHGYTF
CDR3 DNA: TGTGCCAGCAGCTCCCTGACCGGGACAGGGGCACATGGCTACACCTTC

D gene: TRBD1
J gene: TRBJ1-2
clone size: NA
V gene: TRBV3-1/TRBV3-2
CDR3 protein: CASSQPQGAYGYTF
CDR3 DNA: TGTGCCAGCAGCCAACCCCAGGGGGCGTATGGCTACACCTTC

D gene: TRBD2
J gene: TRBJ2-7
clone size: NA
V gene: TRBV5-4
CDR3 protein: CAVGRGSYYEQYF
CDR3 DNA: TGTGCCGTTGGCCGCGGGAGTTACTACGAGCAGTACTTC

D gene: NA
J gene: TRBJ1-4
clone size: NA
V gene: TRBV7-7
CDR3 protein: CASSPTSGANEKLFF
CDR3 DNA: TGTGCTAGCAGCCCAACCTCAGGTGCTAATGAAAAACTGTTTTTT

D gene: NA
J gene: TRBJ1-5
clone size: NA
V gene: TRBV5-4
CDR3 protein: CASSVGGYSNQPQHF
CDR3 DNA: TGTGCCAGCAGCGTCGGGGGATATAGCAATCAGCCCCAGCATTTT

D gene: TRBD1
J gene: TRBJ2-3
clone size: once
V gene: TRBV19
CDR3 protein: CASNDRGGTDTQYF
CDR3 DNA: TGTGCCAGTAATGACAGGGGGGGGACAGATACGCAGTATTTT

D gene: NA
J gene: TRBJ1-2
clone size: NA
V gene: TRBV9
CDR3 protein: CASSGSSGGYTF
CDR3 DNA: TGTGCCAGCAGCGGGAGTAGTGGTGGCTACACCTTC

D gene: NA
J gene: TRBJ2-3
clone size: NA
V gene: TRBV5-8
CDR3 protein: CASTRRGLSTDTQYF
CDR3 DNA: TGTGCCAGCACCCGGAGGGGATTAAGCACAGATACGCAGTATTTT

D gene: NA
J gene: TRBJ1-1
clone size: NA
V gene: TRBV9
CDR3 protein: CASSVDGSSYTEAFF
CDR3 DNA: TGTGCCAGCAGCGTAGACGGGTCTTCTTACACTGAAGCTTTCTTT

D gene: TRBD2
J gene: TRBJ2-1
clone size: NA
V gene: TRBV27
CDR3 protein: CASSLSSGGALEQFF
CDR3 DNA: TGTGCCAGCAGTTTAAGTAGCGGGGGGGCATTAGAGCAGTTCTTC

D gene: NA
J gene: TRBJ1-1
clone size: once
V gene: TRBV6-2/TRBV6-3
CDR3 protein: CASGQPFMNTEAFF
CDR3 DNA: TGTGCCAGCGGCCAGCCATTCATGAACACTGAAGCTTTCTTT

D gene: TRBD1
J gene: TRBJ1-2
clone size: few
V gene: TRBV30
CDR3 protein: CAWTGQGAFWGYTF
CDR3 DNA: TGTGCCTGGACCGGACAGGGCGCCTTTTGGGGCTACACCTTC

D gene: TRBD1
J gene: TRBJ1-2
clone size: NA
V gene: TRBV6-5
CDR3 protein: CASSPTGGYLGYTF
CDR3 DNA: TGTGCCAGCAGCCCCACAGGGGGTTATTTGGGCTACACCTTC

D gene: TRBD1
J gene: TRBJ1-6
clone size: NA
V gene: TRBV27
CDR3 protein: CASSWDRNSPLHF
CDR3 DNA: TGTGCCAGCAGCTGGGACAGGAATTCACCCCTCCACTTT

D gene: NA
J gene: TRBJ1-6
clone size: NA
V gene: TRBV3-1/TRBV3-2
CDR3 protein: CASSQRVGDSPLHF
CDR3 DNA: TGTGCCAGCAGCCAGCGGGTCGGGGATTCACCCCTCCACTTT

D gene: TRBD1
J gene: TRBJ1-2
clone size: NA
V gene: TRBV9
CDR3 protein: CASDRDRGPSNYGYTF
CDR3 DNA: TGTGCCAGCGACCGGGACAGGGGGCCTTCTAACTATGGCTACACCTTC

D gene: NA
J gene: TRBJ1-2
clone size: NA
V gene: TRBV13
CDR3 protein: CASSGAGDYNYGYTF
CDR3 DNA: TGTGCCAGCAGCGGCGCCGGGGACTACAACTATGGCTACACCTTC

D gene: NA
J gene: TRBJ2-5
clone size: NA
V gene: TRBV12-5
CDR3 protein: CASGLATGTTGETQYF
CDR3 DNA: TGTGCTAGTGGTTTGGCCACGGGGACAACGGGGGAGACCCAGTACTTC

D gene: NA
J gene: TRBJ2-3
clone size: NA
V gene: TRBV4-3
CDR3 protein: CASSPGGWTSTDTQYF
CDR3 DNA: TGCGCCAGCAGCCCTGGCGGGTGGACTAGCACAGATACGCAGTATTTT

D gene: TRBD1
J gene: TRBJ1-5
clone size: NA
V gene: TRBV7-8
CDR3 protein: CASSHPGQGYSNQPQHF
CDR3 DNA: TGTGCCAGCAGCCACCCAGGACAGGGGTATAGCAATCAGCCCCAGCATTTT